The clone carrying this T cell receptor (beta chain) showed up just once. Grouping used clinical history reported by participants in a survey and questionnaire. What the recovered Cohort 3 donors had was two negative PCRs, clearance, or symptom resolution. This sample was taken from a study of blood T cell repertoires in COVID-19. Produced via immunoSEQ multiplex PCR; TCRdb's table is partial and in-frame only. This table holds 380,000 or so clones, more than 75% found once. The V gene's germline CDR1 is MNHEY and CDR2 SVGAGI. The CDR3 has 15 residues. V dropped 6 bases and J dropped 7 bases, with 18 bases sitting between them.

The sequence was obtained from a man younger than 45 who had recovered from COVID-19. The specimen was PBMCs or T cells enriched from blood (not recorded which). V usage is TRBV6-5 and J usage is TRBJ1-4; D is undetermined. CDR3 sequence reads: CASSRPASGSEKLFF. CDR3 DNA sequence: TGTGCCAGCAGCCGCCCAGCCTCGGGGAGTGAAAAACTGTTTTTT.